This TCR beta chain was recovered during a study of blood T cell repertoires in COVID-19. V lost 4 bases and J lost 1; bases outside the gene matches: 9. The germline CDR1 and CDR2 sequences are MNHEY and SMNVEV (reference sequence). The CDR3 totals 16 residues. Measured with immunoSEQ multiplex PCR; TCRdb has only the in-frame clones, and not every one. The repertoire consists of around 180,000 clones, with 86% occurring once and the leading ten covering less than 25%. Sequencing input: peripheral blood. This receptor was identified in a man aged 65 to 79 with active or convalescent COVID-19. V usage is TRBV27 and J usage is TRBJ2-5; TRBD1 aligns across 7 bases. The CDR3 reads CASSSVPWTGQETQYF. Here the CDR3 DNA reads TGTGCCAGCAGTTCCGTGCCCTGGACAGGCCAAGAGACCCAGTACTTC.